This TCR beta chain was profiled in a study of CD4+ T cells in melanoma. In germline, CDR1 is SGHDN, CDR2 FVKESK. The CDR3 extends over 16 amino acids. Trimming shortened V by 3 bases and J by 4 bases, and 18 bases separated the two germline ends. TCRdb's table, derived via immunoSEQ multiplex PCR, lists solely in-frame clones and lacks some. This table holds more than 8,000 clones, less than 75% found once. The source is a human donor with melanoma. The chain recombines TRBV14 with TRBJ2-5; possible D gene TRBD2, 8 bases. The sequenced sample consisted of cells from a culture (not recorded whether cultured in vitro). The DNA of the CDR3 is TGTGCCAGCAGCCACAGAGCGGGGGCAGGGGGAGAGACCCAGTACTTC. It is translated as CASSHRAGAGGETQYF. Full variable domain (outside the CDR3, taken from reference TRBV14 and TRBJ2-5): EAGVTQFPSHSVIEKGQTVTLRCDPISGHDNLYWYRRVMGKEIKFLLHFVKESKQDESGMPNNRFLAERTGGTYSTLKVQPAELEDSGVYFCASSHRAGAGGETQYFGPGTRLLVL.